This record looks at one T cell receptor beta chain sequence and its context. This entry comes from a study of blood T cell repertoires in COVID-19. Sequencing used immunoSEQ multiplex PCR; TCRdb keeps in-frame clones, though not all of them. The sample yields about 150,000 clones, approximately 87% seen once. Trimming left V 7 bases short and J 5 bases short, with 11 bases between. This CDR3 spans 12 amino acids. CDR1 KGHSY and CDR2 FQNENV come from the germline V gene. The specimen was peripheral blood. This TCR was recovered from a man over 45 with active COVID-19. The chain recombines TRBV16 with TRBJ1-1; maybe TRBD1 (5 bases). The CDR3 DNA reads as TGTGCCAGCACCCCGGGGGGGACTGAAGCTTTCTTT. It is translated as CASTPGGTEAFF.